These 18 T cell receptor beta chains were all obtained from the same sample, sequenced in a study of post-analysis software for immune sequencing data. Study-wide results and caveats: In patients, about 5 TRBV segments were more frequent than in controls, with TRBV5-6, TRBV5-1 and TRBV20-1 among them.

Incorporated into the TCR beta cDNA libraries were unique molecular identifiers, which served to reduce PCR and sequencing biases. Via MiXCR, TCRdb re-called the PCR reads, giving one row per CDR3 protein. The sample has 600,000 to 700,000 distinct CDR3 sequences; 55% to 60% are singletons. Their antigens remain unidentified. The source material was blood. The receptors were gathered from a girl under 10 years old with multiple sclerosis.

The chain couples TRBV29-1 to TRBJ2-1, with 10 bases aligning to TRBD2. With V trimmed by 6 bases and J by 0 bases, 11 bases remained unmatched. The CDR3 extends over 17 amino acids. Germline V CDR1 and CDR2: SQVTM, ANQGSEA. The CDR3 DNA follows: TGCAGCGTCGTCTGGACTAGCGGCTGGAGCTCCTACAATGAGCAGTTCTTC. Its translation is CSVVWTSGWSSYNEQFF.

J is TRBJ2-7 and V is TRBV29-1, with TRBD1 matching over 7 bases. The CDR3 is 15 residues long. The junction had 14 bases not matched to a gene; V was cut back by 1 base and J by 8 bases. Germline values: CDR1 SQVTM, CDR2 ANQGSEA. In DNA, the CDR3 is TGCAGCGTTGAAGTTTTAGCAACAGGGGAGCCCCAGCAGTACTTC. It encodes CSVEVLATGEPQQYF.

The genes are TRBV12-3 or TRBV12-4 and TRBJ1-5, with D possibly matching TRBD1 (6 bases). This CDR3 is 15 amino acids long. Trimming took off 3 bases at V and 4 bases at J, with 13 bases between the two ends. The CDR3 coding sequence is TGTGCCAGCAGTTTGGACAGCGCGAGGAATCAGCCCCAGCATTTT. Protein product: CASSLDSARNQPQHF.

This chain connects TRBV12-3 or TRBV12-4 to TRBJ2-1; TRBD1 agrees at 9 bases. The CDR3 spans 15 residues. Losses at the gene ends were 6 bases for V and 7 bases for J; bases not matched to a gene: 10. This chain's CDR3 is CASSQGQGGWNEQFF. CDR3 nucleotides: TGTGCCAGCAGCCAGGGACAGGGAGGGTGGAATGAGCAGTTCTTC.

The genes are TRBV7-3 and TRBJ2-1; D remains ambiguous. This CDR3 is 13 amino acids long. Between the trimmed V and J ends, which lost 0 bases and 5 bases, there was a span of 5 bases. CDR1 is SGHTA, CDR2 FQGTGA, per germline. CDR3 coding DNA: TGTGCCAGCAGCTTAACAGCTGACAATGAGCAGTTCTTC. It is translated as CASSLTADNEQFF.

This clonotype was seen only a few times. As DNA, the CDR3 is TGTGCCAGCAGCCAAGGAGAGGACAGGGGGCAGGGCGAGCAGTTCTTC. Its protein product is CASSQGEDRGQGEQFF. The chain combines TRBV3-1 with TRBJ2-1; 11 bases line up with TRBD1. In germline, CDR1 is LGHDT, CDR2 YNNKEL (reference sequence). Trimming at V came to 1 base and at J to 10 bases, leaving 9 bases not matched to a gene. The CDR3 is 16 residues long.

This sequence joins TRBV20-1 and TRBJ1-4; unclear D gene. Germline V CDR1 and CDR2: DFQATT, SNEGSKA (reference sequence). The V and J ends lost 4 bases and 5 bases respectively, with 11 bases between them. The CDR3 consists of 13 residues. CDR3 sequence reads: CSAIRRLNEKLFF. CDR3 sequence (DNA): TGCAGTGCTATTCGACGGCTAAATGAAAAACTGTTTTTT.

The chain carries TRBV7-2 and TRBJ2-6, with TRBD2 as a possible D gene (5 bases). The V end lost 5 bases, the J end lost 0 bases, and 17 bases lay between the germline ends. Germline assignment: CDR1 SGHTA and CDR2 FQGNSA. This CDR3 has 18 amino acids. CDR3 protein: CASSPRADDTSGANVLTF. The CDR3 bases are TGTGCCAGCAGCCCGAGGGCAGATGATACCTCTGGGGCCAACGTCCTGACTTTC.

CDR3 DNA sequence: TGTGCCAGCAGCCCCCGATCCGGCAGCTACGAGCAGTACTTC. It yields the protein CASSPRSGSYEQYF. This chain uses TRBV9 with TRBJ2-7, with no clear D. V was shortened by 4 bases and J by 3 bases, with 14 bases between the two germline ends. The germline V gene encodes CDR1 SGDLS and CDR2 YYNGEE. There are 14 residues in the CDR3.

The J gene is TRBJ2-5, the V gene TRBV5-1; TRBD1 aligns across 12 bases. J gave up 5 bases and V 6 bases, and 8 bases lay outside the gene matches. Germline V gene data show CDR1 as SGHRS and CDR2 as YFSETQ. The CDR3 length is 15 residues. In DNA form, the CDR3 reads TGCGCCAGCACCGCGGGACAGGGGGCTGGGGAGACCCAGTACTTC. Translation: CASTAGQGAGETQYF.

This rearrangement joins TRBV30 to TRBJ2-5; no definite D call. V was pared by 3 bases and J by 2 bases, with 7 bases between. The CDR3 length is 12 residues. Germline V gene sequence: CDR1 GTSNPN, CDR2 SVGIG (reference sequence). The CDR3: CAWSTGQETQYF. CDR3 bases: TGTGCCTGGAGCACCGGGCAAGAGACCCAGTACTTC. Together with reference TRBV30 and TRBJ2-5, the CDR3 gives the full variable domain: SQTIHQWPATLVQPVGSPLSLECTVEGTSNPNLYWYRQAAGRGLQLLFYSVGIGQISSEVPQNLSASRPQDRQFILSSKKLLLSDSGFYLCAWSTGQETQYFGPGTRLLVL.

V and J are TRBV7-3 and TRBJ1-1; no firm D call. CDR3 length equals 13 residues. The ends were cut back, 6 bases at V and 8 bases at J, with 16 bases in the middle. Germline V gene data show CDR1 as SGHTA and CDR2 as FQGTGA. The DNA of the CDR3 is TGTGCCAGCAGTCTATCGGCGGACGGGGAAGCTTTCTTT. Protein product: CASSLSADGEAFF.

The table lists this clonotype with a few counts. This chain uses TRBV4-2 with TRBJ2-2; no clear D gene. V dropped 7 bases and J dropped 3 bases, with 9 bases sitting between them. The germline CDR1 and CDR2 sequences are LGHNA and YNFKEQ. This CDR3 region has 13 residues. CDR3: CASTATHTGELFF. In DNA, the CDR3 is TGTGCCAGCACGGCTACCCACACCGGGGAGCTGTTTTTT.

The gene calls are TRBV4-3 and TRBJ1-2, with D hard to call. The CDR3 is made up of 15 amino acids. CDR1 and CDR2 from the germline V gene are LGHNA and YSLEER. Trimming took 0 bases from V and 8 from J, leaving 16 bases between them. The CDR3 loop reads CASSQDRSVPWGYTF. Written as DNA, the CDR3 is TGCGCCAGCAGCCAAGACCGGAGTGTGCCGTGGGGCTACACCTTC.

The V and J genes are TRBV20-1 and TRBJ1-1; D is possibly TRBD1 (5 bases). In germline, CDR1 is DFQATT, CDR2 SNEGSKA (reference sequence). The V end was cut by 6 bases, the J end by 5 bases, with 22 bases between. The CDR3 has 15 residues. Written as DNA, the CDR3 is TGCAGTGCCCAGCGGGACGCCCCCCGGGAGACTGAAGCTTTCTTT. As protein: CSAQRDAPRETEAFF.

This clonotype occurred a few times. The chain has TRBV6-5 and TRBJ2-2; no firm D call. From germline, CDR1 is MNHEY and CDR2 SVGAGI. The length of the CDR3 is 18 residues. V lost 4 bases and J 7 bases, leaving 25 bases between the germline ends. The CDR3 loop reads CASSLRVPDHSVDGELFF. CDR3 DNA sequence: TGTGCCAGCAGTTTACGAGTGCCGGACCATAGTGTTGACGGGGAGCTGTTTTTT.

The gene calls are TRBV12-3 or TRBV12-4 and TRBJ2-5; 7 nucleotides agree with TRBD1. V lost 6 bases, J lost 0 bases, and 10 bases stayed unmatched. This CDR3 has 16 amino acids. The CDR3 nucleotides read TGTGCCAGCAGCCCGATCGTACAGGGGAACCAAGAGACCCAGTACTTC. The encoded protein is CASSPIVQGNQETQYF.

The CDR3 is CASSLDLAGGLYDNEQFF. CDR3 DNA sequence: TGTGCCAGCAGCTTAGACCTAGCGGGAGGACTTTATGACAATGAGCAGTTCTTC. The chain uses TRBV11-1 and TRBJ2-1, with 11 nucleotides matching TRBD2. V trimming: 1 base; J trimming: 5 bases; junction bases outside the gene matches: 10. The CDR3 is made up of 18 amino acids. The germline CDR1 and CDR2 sequences are SGHAT and FQDESV (reference sequence).